These 20 T cell receptor beta chains share one sample of origin, sequenced in a study of spatial heterogeneity in lung cancer (dated by TCRdb to between 2018 and 2020). Read against the paper, the sample's time point label means: blood at routine non-recurrence follow-up after resection. The protocol used for the library was 5' RACE. Sequencing relied on a NextSeq 500. Using fastp trimming at Q25 and MiXCR clonotype assembly, TCRdb reanalyzed the public sequencing data and kept in-frame beta chains. Records with the same CDR3 protein are collapsed into one entry carrying the most frequent genes and DNA. In this sample the table shows 110,000 or so distinct CDR3 sequences, 10% to 14% of which occur a single time. 20% to 25% of the sample lies in the top ten. The sample here was PBMCs, taken at follow-up. Receptors were obtained from a female donor with early-stage non-small cell lung cancer.

This clonotype was seen repeatedly, ten times or more. Here the CDR3 DNA reads TGTGCCAGCAGTGCTATCGGTAATGAGCAGTTCTTC. Translation: CASSAIGNEQFF. The chain joins TRBV7-3 to TRBJ2-1, with unresolved D. The CDR3 is 12 residues long. V was cut by 6 bases and J by 7 bases, with 10 bases left in between. Germline assignment: CDR1 SGHTA and CDR2 FQGTGA. Together with reference TRBV7-3 and TRBJ2-1, the CDR3 gives the full variable domain: GAGVSQTPSNKVTEKGKYVELRCDPISGHTALYWYRQSLGQGPEFLIYFQGTGAADDSGLPNDRFFAVRPEGSVSTLKIQRTERGDSAVYLCASSAIGNEQFFGPGTRLTVL.

This clonotype was recorded at least ten times. This chain joins TRBV27 and TRBJ1-2, with D perhaps TRBD1 (5 bases). The CDR3 extends over 12 amino acids. V was pared by 2 bases and J by 6 bases, with 7 bases between. The V gene's germline CDR1 is MNHEY and CDR2 SMNVEV (reference sequence). CDR3 sequence (DNA): TGTGCCAGCAGTTTAAAGGGGAATGGCTACACCTTC. Protein: CASSLKGNGYTF.

This clonotype was found a few times. This chain joins TRBV18 and TRBJ1-2; D not resolved. The CDR3 is made up of 14 amino acids. V was trimmed by 3 bases and J by 2 bases, leaving 10 bases between them. CDR1 KGHSH and CDR2 LQKENI come from the germline V gene. Here the CDR3 DNA reads TGTGCCAGCTCACCGGTTTCCGAGAACTATGGCTACACCTTC. Translation: CASSPVSENYGYTF.

This chain uses TRBV2 with TRBJ2-5; 8 bases align to TRBD1. Germline CDR1 reads SNHLY; CDR2 reads FYNNEI. This CDR3 region has 14 residues. The ends lost 9 bases at V and 1 base at J; junction bases unmatched: 7. The CDR3 is CARRTGRFQETQYF. The CDR3 DNA follows: TGTGCCAGAAGGACAGGGCGCTTCCAAGAGACCCAGTACTTC.

The table lists this clonotype with many counts. J is TRBJ2-3 and V is TRBV28, with 7 bases that match TRBD2. This CDR3 has 15 residues. Germline-derived CDR1 and CDR2 are MDHEN and SYDVKM. The V segment lost 8 bases and the J segment 0 bases; nucleotides outside the gene matches: 8. This chain's CDR3 is CASLTAGVSTDTQYF. The CDR3 bases are TGTGCCAGCCTGACGGCGGGAGTGAGCACAGATACGCAGTATTTT. The variable domain in full, with the rest retrieved from reference TRBV28 and TRBJ2-3, is DVKVTQSSRYLVKRTGEKVFLECVQDMDHENMFWYRQDPGLGLRLIYFSYDVKMKEKGDIPEGYSVSREKKERFSLILESASTNQTSMYLCASLTAGVSTDTQYFGPGTRLTVL.

This clonotype was counted many times. The J gene is TRBJ2-2, the V gene TRBV19; D remains ambiguous. Trimming removed 5 bases at V and 3 bases at J, with 10 bases between. CDR1 and CDR2 from the germline V gene are LNHDA and SQIVND (reference sequence). This CDR3 comprises 14 residues. The CDR3 bases are TGTGCCAGTAGTGACTGGCTAGACACCGGGGAGCTGTTTTTT. Translating it yields CASSDWLDTGELFF.

This clonotype was counted between two and nine times. J is TRBJ2-5 and V is TRBV11-3; D perhaps matches TRBD1 (5 bases). Trimming removed 2 bases from V and 5 bases from J, with 9 bases in between. The length of the CDR3 is 13 residues. The germline V gene has CDR1 SGHNT and CDR2 YENEEA. The DNA of the CDR3 is TGTGCCAGCAGCTTACAGGGTCAGGAGACCCAGTACTTC. This gives the protein CASSLQGQETQYF.

This clonotype was seen once. V gene TRBV28 combines with J gene TRBJ2-7; 9 bases agree with TRBD1. V gave up 7 bases and J gave up 2 bases; unmatched junction bases: 9. CDR1 is MDHEN, CDR2 SYDVKM, per germline. The CDR3 sequence is 15 residues long. The CDR3 DNA sequence: TGTGCCAGCACCCGGACAGGGGACAGGACCTACGAGCAGTACTTC. Its translation: CASTRTGDRTYEQYF. The variable domain in full, completed from reference TRBV28 and TRBJ2-7, reads DVKVTQSSRYLVKRTGEKVFLECVQDMDHENMFWYRQDPGLGLRLIYFSYDVKMKEKGDIPEGYSVSREKKERFSLILESASTNQTSMYLCASTRTGDRTYEQYFGPGTRLTVT.

The chain uses TRBV5-1 and TRBJ2-1, with unresolved D. V was clipped by 0 bases and J by 3 bases, with 7 bases between them. This CDR3 comprises 14 residues. Looked up from germline, CDR1 is SGHRS and CDR2 is YFSETQ. DNA for the CDR3: TGCGCCAGCAGCTTGGAGGCAGACTACAATGAGCAGTTCTTC. The encoded protein is CASSLEADYNEQFF.

V usage is TRBV5-1 and J usage is TRBJ2-7; no reliable D call. There are 14 residues in the CDR3. The germline V gene has CDR1 SGHRS and CDR2 YFSETQ. V was pared by 0 bases and J by 3 bases, with 10 bases between. In DNA form, the CDR3 reads TGCGCCAGCAGCTTGGCCGGAGTCTACTACGAGCAGTACTTC. It specifies CASSLAGVYYEQYF.

This clonotype was counted a few times. CDR3: CASTRELVTGELFF. CDR3 DNA: TGTGCCAGCACTAGGGAGTTGGTCACCGGGGAGCTGTTTTTT. This chain links TRBV2 with TRBJ2-2, with D maybe TRBD2 (5 bases). V gave up 7 bases and J gave up 4 bases, with 13 bases separating them. The germline gives CDR1 SNHLY, CDR2 FYNNEI. The CDR3 has 14 residues.

The chain couples TRBV7-7 to TRBJ2-5; a weak D match, TRBD1 (6 bases). Looked up from germline, CDR1 is SSHAT and CDR2 is FNYEAQ (reference sequence). The CDR3 is made up of 13 amino acids. Trimming shortened V by 1 base and J by 9 bases, and 12 bases separated the two germline ends. The chain's CDR3 is CASSLVVTGSQYF. CDR3 DNA: TGTGCCAGCAGCTTAGTTGTTACAGGGTCCCAGTACTTC.

This clonotype turned up a few times. The chain uses TRBV7-8 and TRBJ2-4, with TRBD2 identical over 10 bases. Germline CDR1 is SGHVS and CDR2 is FQNEAQ. V shed 1 base, J shed 3 bases, and the junction held 3 bases outside the gene matches. The CDR3 contains 16 residues. Written as DNA, the CDR3 is TGTGCCAGCAGCTTAGTTACTAGCGGGGTCAAAAACATTCAGTACTTC. Translated: CASSLVTSGVKNIQYF.

This chain uses TRBV9 with TRBJ2-2; D unclear. CDR3 length: 15 amino acids. Trimming cost V 0 bases and J 3 bases, with 9 bases left between them. CDR1 is SGDLS and CDR2 is YYNGEE in the germline V gene. Here the CDR3 DNA reads TGTGCCAGCAGCGTAGGCAGGTTCGACACCGGGGAGCTGTTTTTT. This translates into CASSVGRFDTGELFF. Together with reference TRBV9 and TRBJ2-2, the CDR3 gives the full variable domain: DSGVTQTPKHLITATGQRVTLRCSPRSGDLSVYWYQQSLDQGLQFLIQYYNGEERAKGNILERFSAQQFPDLHSELNLSSLELGDSALYFCASSVGRFDTGELFFGEGSRLTVL.

CDR3 loop: CSARAGLGMETQYF. The CDR3 nucleotides read TGCAGTGCTAGAGCGGGTTTGGGGATGGAGACCCAGTACTTC. The chain couples TRBV20-1 to TRBJ2-5, with no clear D. CDR1 is DFQATT and CDR2 is SNEGSKA in the germline V gene (reference sequence). CDR3 length: 14 amino acids. V dropped 1 base and J dropped 5 bases, with 14 bases sitting between them.

V and J are TRBV2 and TRBJ2-5; TRBD1 aligns across 8 bases. Germline CDR1 SNHLY, CDR2 FYNNEI. The CDR3 covers 15 residues. With 4 bases clipped from V and 5 bases from J, the junction kept 9 bases outside the gene matches. CDR3 bases: TGTGCCAGCAGTGCTGGACAGGGTCGGTTCGAGACCCAGTACTTC. Protein: CASSAGQGRFETQYF. Together with reference TRBV2 and TRBJ2-5, the CDR3 gives the full variable domain: EPEVTQTPSHQVTQMGQEVILRCVPISNHLYFYWYRQILGQKVEFLVSFYNNEISEKSEIFDDQFSVERPDGSNFTLKIRSTKLEDSAMYFCASSAGQGRFETQYFGPGTRLLVL.

There are a few counts of this clonotype. The CDR3 sequence: CASSPQTAKAVVGQYF. The DNA of the CDR3 is TGTGCCAGCAGTCCACAGACAGCGAAGGCAGTCGTAGGTCAATACTTC. V gene TRBV28 combines with J gene TRBJ2-7; D possibly corresponds to TRBD1 (5 bases). The CDR3 spans 16 residues. Germline V gene lookup returns CDR1 MDHEN and CDR2 SYDVKM. V was pared by 5 bases and J by 13 bases, with 30 bases between.

The chain employs TRBV7-2 and TRBJ2-3; maybe TRBD1 (5 bases). CDR1 SGHTA and CDR2 FQGNSA come from the germline V gene. The CDR3 is 15 amino acids. The V gene lost 0 bases and the J gene lost 2 bases, with 9 bases spanning the gap. CDR3 sequence (DNA): TGTGCCAGCAGCTTAGCTGCAGGGCTCACAGATACGCAGTATTTT. This sequence encodes CASSLAAGLTDTQYF.

J is TRBJ2-3 and V is TRBV6-2 or TRBV6-3; 9 bases agree with TRBD2. After removal of 2 bases from V and 3 bases from J, the junction contained 3 bases not matched to a gene. CDR3 length: 15 residues. The germline V gene encodes CDR1 MNHEY and CDR2 SVGEGT. The CDR3 sequence: CASSYDSGSTDTQYF. The CDR3 DNA is TGTGCCAGCAGTTACGATAGCGGGAGTACAGATACGCAGTATTTT.

V and J are TRBV27 and TRBJ1-2; unclear D gene. Germline assignment: CDR1 MNHEY and CDR2 SMNVEV (reference sequence). Trimming removed 0 bases from V and 4 bases from J, with 12 bases in between. CDR3 length: 15 amino acids. CDR3 protein: CASSLSGTRLYGYTF. In DNA, the CDR3 is TGTGCCAGCAGTTTATCGGGAACTCGGCTCTATGGCTACACCTTC.